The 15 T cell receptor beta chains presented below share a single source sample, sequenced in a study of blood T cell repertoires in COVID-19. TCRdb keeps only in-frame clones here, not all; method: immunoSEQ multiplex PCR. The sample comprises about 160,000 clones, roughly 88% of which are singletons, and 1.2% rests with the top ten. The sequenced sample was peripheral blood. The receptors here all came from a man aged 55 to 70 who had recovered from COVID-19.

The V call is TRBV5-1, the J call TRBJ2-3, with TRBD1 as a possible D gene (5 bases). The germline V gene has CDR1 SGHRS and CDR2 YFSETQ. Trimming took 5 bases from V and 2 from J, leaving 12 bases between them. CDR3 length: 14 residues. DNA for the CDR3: TGCGCCAGCAGACAGGACCACGACACAGATACGCAGTATTTT. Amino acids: CASRQDHDTDTQYF.

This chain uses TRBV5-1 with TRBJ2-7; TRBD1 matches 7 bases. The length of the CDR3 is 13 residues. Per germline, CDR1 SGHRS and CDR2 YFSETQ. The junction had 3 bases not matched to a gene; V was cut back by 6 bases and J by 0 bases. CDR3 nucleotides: TGCGCCAGCAAGCGGACAGGCTCCTACGAGCAGTACTTC. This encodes CASKRTGSYEQYF.

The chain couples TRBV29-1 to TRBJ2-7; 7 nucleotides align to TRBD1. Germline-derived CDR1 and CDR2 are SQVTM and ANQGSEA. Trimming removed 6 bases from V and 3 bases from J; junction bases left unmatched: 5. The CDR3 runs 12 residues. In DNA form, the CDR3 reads TGCAGCGTCCGGGACAGCTACTACGAGCAGTACTTC. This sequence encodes CSVRDSYYEQYF.

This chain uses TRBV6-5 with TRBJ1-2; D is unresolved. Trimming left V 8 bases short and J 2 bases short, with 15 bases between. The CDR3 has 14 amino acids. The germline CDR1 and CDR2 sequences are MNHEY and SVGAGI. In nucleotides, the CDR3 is TGTGCCAGCGCTGCCGTGACGGGAAACTATGGCTACACCTTC. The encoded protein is CASAAVTGNYGYTF.

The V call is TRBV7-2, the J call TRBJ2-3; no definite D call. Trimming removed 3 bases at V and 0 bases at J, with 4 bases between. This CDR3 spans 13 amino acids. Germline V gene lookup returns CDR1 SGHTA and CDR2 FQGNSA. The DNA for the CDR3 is TGTGCCAGCAGCTTTCCAAGCACAGATACGCAGTATTTT. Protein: CASSFPSTDTQYF. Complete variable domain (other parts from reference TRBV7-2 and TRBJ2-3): GAGVSQSPSNKVTEKGKDVELRCDPISGHTALYWYRQSLGQGLEFLIYFQGNSAPDKSGLPSDRFSAERTGGSVSTLTIQRTQQEDSAVYLCASSFPSTDTQYFGPGTRLTVL.

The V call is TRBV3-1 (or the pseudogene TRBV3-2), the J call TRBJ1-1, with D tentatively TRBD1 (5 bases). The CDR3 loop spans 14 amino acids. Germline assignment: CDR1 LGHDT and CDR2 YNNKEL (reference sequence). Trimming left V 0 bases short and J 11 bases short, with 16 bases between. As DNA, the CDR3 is TGTGCCAGCAGCCAAGAATGGGGGGTCCCTCGTGCTTTCTTT. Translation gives CASSQEWGVPRAFF.

The CDR3 loop is CASSSSVAHTQYF. In nucleotides, the CDR3 is TGTGCCAGCAGCTCCAGCGTCGCTCATACCCAGTACTTC. The chain is built from TRBV7-2 and TRBJ2-5, with D unclear. CDR3 length: 13 amino acids. Trimming took 4 bases from V and 8 from J, leaving 14 bases between them. CDR1 and CDR2 from the germline V gene are SGHTA and FQGNSA.

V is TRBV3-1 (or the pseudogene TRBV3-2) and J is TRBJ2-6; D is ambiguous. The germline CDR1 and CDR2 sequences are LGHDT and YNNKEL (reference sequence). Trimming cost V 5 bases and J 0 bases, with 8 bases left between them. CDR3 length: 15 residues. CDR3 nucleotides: TGTGCCAGCAGCTCTACAGTCTCTGGGGCCAACGTCCTGACTTTC. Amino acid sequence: CASSSTVSGANVLTF.

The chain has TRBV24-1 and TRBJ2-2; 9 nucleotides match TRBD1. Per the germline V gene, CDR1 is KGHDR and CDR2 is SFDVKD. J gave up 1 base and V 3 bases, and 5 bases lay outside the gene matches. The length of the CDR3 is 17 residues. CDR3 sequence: CATSDLPGQGNTGELFF. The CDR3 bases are TGTGCCACCAGTGATCTTCCGGGACAGGGGAACACCGGGGAGCTGTTTTTT.

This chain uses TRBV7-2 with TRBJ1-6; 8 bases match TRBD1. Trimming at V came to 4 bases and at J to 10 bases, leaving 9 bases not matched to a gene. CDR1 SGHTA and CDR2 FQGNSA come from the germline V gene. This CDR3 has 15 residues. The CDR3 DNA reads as TGTGCCAGCAGCTCCCGACAGGGGAGCTTGTCACCCCTCCACTTT. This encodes CASSSRQGSLSPLHF.

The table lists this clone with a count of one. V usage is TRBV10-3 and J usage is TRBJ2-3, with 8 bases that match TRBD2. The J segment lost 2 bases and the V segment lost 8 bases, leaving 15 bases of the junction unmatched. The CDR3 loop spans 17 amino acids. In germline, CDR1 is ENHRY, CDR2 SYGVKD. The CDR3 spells CAIGSGSGGGHTDTQYF. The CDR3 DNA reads TGTGCCATCGGGAGCGGGTCGGGCGGGGGGCACACAGATACGCAGTATTTT.

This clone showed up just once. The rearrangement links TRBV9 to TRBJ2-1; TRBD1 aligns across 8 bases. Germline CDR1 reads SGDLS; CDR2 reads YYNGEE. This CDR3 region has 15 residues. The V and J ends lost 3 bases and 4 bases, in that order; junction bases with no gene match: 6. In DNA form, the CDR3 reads TGTGCCAGCAGCGAGGGGACAGGAGCTTACAATGAGCAGTTCTTC. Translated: CASSEGTGAYNEQFF.

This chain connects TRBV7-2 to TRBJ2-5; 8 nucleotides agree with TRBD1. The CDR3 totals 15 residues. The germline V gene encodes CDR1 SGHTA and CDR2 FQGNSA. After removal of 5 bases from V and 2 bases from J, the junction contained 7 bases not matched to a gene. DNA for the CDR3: TGTGCCAGCAGCCAGGACAGGGTGCGGCAAGAGACCCAGTACTTC. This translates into CASSQDRVRQETQYF.

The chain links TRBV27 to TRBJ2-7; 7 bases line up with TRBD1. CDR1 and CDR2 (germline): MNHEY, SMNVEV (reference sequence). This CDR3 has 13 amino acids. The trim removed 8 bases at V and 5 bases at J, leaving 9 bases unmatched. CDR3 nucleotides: TGTGCCAGCTCCCCGGACAGGTCCAACGAGCAGTACTTC. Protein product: CASSPDRSNEQYF.

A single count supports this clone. The CDR3 bases are TGTGCCAGCAGCCCCTTCCGACTAGCGCTGGGAGATACGCAGTATTTT. As protein: CASSPFRLALGDTQYF. This chain connects TRBV3-1 (or the pseudogene TRBV3-2) to TRBJ2-3; 8 nucleotides agree with TRBD2. Germline trimming cut 4 bases from V and 5 bases from J; bases unmatched to any gene: 11. CDR3 length equals 16 residues. Germline CDR1 and CDR2: LGHDT and YNNKEL (reference sequence).